These 13 T cell receptor beta chains came from one sample sequenced in a study of control samples from healthy donors and cancer patients. The table came from immunoSEQ multiplex PCR; TCRdb's copy has only in-frame clones and leaves some out. The sample shows under 75,000 clones, approximately 85% of them seen only once. The specimen sequenced was blood. These receptor sequences come from a man in his forties in good health.

This sequence joins TRBV4-3 and TRBJ2-1, with 9 bases fitting TRBD2. V shed 1 base and J 9 bases; nucleotides not matched to a gene: 7. The CDR3 is 15 amino acids. CDR1 LGHNA and CDR2 YSLEER come from the germline V gene. Here the CDR3 DNA reads TGCGCCAGCAGCCAAGGCGGGGGGGCTCTGGGTGAGCAGTTCTTC. Translated: CASSQGGGALGEQFF.

The rearrangement uses TRBV19 and TRBJ1-1, with a tentative D call TRBD1 (6 bases). With 3 bases removed from V and 0 bases from J, the gap between germline ends came to 8 bases. This CDR3 spans 14 amino acids. In germline, CDR1 is LNHDA, CDR2 SQIVND (reference sequence). The CDR3 nucleotides are TGTGCCAGTAGTATGACAGGCATGAACACTGAAGCTTTCTTT. Translating it yields CASSMTGMNTEAFF.

This rearrangement joins TRBV7-9 to TRBJ2-7; unclear D gene. Germline V gives CDR1 SEHNR, CDR2 FQNEAQ (reference sequence). This CDR3 contains 15 residues. V was pared by 4 bases and J by 0 bases, with 13 bases between. DNA for the CDR3: TGTGCCAGCAGCTCCCAGCCGGGTAGCTCCTACGAGCAGTACTTC. The encoded protein is CASSSQPGSSYEQYF.

With respect to this clone: At one of its ends the junction is not consistent with the germline gene, which may arise from a read error. The gene calls are TRBV19 and TRBJ1-3; a possible D gene is TRBD1 (5 bases). The CDR3 is made up of 14 amino acids. The germline V gene encodes CDR1 LNHDA and CDR2 SQIVND (reference sequence). The CDR3 here is CATSVGASGDTIYF. As DNA, the CDR3 is TGTGCCACCAGTGTCGGGGCCTCTGGAGACACCATATATTTT. Complete variable domain (other parts from reference TRBV19 and TRBJ1-3): DGGITQSPKYLFRKEGQNVTLSCEQNLNHDAMYWYRQDPGQGLRLIYYSQIVNDFQKGDIAEGYSVSREKKESFPLTVTSAQKNPTAFYLCATSVGASGDTIYFGEGSWLTVV.

The chain combines TRBV12-2 with TRBJ2-7; the D call of TRBD1 is as the table states it, not checked on the DNA. TRBV12-2 corresponds to a pseudogene. This CDR3 spans 15 amino acids. The CDR3 reads CASRLGQGDSYEQYF. CDR3 nucleotide sequence: TGTGCAAGTCGCTTAGGCCAGGGGGACTCCTACGAGCAGTACTTC.

The rearrangement links TRBV19 to TRBJ2-3, with 7 bases matching TRBD1. The CDR3 contains 13 residues. Looked up from germline, CDR1 is LNHDA and CDR2 is SQIVND (reference sequence). V shed 6 bases and J 10 bases; nucleotides not matched to a gene: 10. The CDR3 bases are TGTGCCAGTAGCTTCCCGGGACAGCAATCGCAGTATTTT. Encoded protein: CASSFPGQQSQYF.

This chain links TRBV6-5 with TRBJ1-6; D ambiguous. With 4 bases removed from V and 7 bases from J, the gap between germline ends came to 14 bases. Per the germline V gene, CDR1 is MNHEY and CDR2 is SVGAGI. This CDR3 comprises 15 residues. The CDR3 here is CASSSSRLGNSPLHF. CDR3 in DNA: TGTGCCAGCAGTTCCTCCAGGCTGGGGAATTCACCCCTCCACTTT.

V is TRBV28 and J is TRBJ1-5, with a possible D match to TRBD1 (5 bases). Trimming removed 1 base at V and 7 bases at J, with 11 bases between. This CDR3 is 14 amino acids long. In germline, CDR1 is MDHEN, CDR2 SYDVKM. The CDR3 nucleotides are TGTGCCAGCAGTTTATCCCCCCCAGGGCAGCCCCAGCATTTT. It is translated as CASSLSPPGQPQHF.

The chain is built from TRBV7-9 and TRBJ1-3; D not certain. Trimming shortened V by 4 bases and J by 8 bases, and 6 bases separated the two germline ends. This CDR3 is built from 11 residues. Germline values: CDR1 SEHNR, CDR2 FQNEAQ (reference sequence). CDR3: CASSSADTIYF. CDR3 sequence (DNA): TGTGCCAGCAGCTCCGCGGACACCATATATTTT.

The chain carries TRBV9 and TRBJ1-1; D is undetermined. The ends were cut back, 0 bases at V and 2 bases at J, with 5 bases in the middle. Germline values: CDR1 SGDLS, CDR2 YYNGEE. The CDR3 has 13 amino acids. CDR3 protein: CASSVEHNTEAFF. DNA for the CDR3: TGTGCCAGCAGCGTAGAACACAACACTGAAGCTTTCTTT.

The CDR3 spells CASSQDRQGAYTIYF. DNA of the CDR3: TGCGCCAGCAGCCAAGATCGACAGGGGGCCTACACCATATATTTT. This chain links TRBV4-1 with TRBJ1-3; 10 bases are shared with TRBD1. Germline trimming cut 0 bases from V and 8 bases from J; bases unmatched to any gene: 4. Germline loops: CDR1 MGHRA, CDR2 YSYEKL. There are 15 residues in the CDR3.

The chain is built from TRBV3-1 (or the pseudogene TRBV3-2) and TRBJ2-7, with 9 bases identical to TRBD2. Germline V gives CDR1 LGHDT, CDR2 YNNKEL (reference sequence). The CDR3 spans 16 residues. Losses at the gene ends were 4 bases for V and 1 base for J; bases not matched to a gene: 8. CDR3 sequence (DNA): TGTGCCAGCAGCCCTGGTAGCGGGAGTAAATCCTACGAGCAGTACTTC. This sequence encodes CASSPGSGSKSYEQYF.

The chain has TRBV7-6 and TRBJ1-1; TRBD1 is a possible D gene (6 bases). The CDR3 is 15 residues long. V was cut by 5 bases and J by 4 bases, with 17 bases left in between. The germline V gene encodes CDR1 SGHVS and CDR2 FNYEAQ. Here the CDR3 reads CASSDILRGGTEAFF. In nucleotides, the CDR3 is TGTGCCAGCAGCGATATCCTCAGGGGTGGCACTGAAGCTTTCTTT.